This T cell receptor beta chain was documented in a study of shared clonotypes between healthy human individuals. The CDR3 runs to 11 residues. Germline CDR1 MGHDK, CDR2 SYGVNS. V lost 0 bases and J lost 10, with 4 bases in between. The assay was immunoSEQ multiplex PCR, and TCRdb's table has in-frame clones only and misses some. The sample contains approximately 1,500,000 clones, about 98% of which appear only once. The sequence derives from a man aged 30 to 45 in good health. This chain connects TRBV25-1 to TRBJ2-1; no reliable D call. Sequencing used naive CD4+ T cells sorted from blood. Subset in this sample: CD45RA+ positively selected. This chain's CDR3 is CASSEYPEQFF. The CDR3 DNA is TGTGCCAGCAGTGAATACCCCGAGCAGTTCTTC.